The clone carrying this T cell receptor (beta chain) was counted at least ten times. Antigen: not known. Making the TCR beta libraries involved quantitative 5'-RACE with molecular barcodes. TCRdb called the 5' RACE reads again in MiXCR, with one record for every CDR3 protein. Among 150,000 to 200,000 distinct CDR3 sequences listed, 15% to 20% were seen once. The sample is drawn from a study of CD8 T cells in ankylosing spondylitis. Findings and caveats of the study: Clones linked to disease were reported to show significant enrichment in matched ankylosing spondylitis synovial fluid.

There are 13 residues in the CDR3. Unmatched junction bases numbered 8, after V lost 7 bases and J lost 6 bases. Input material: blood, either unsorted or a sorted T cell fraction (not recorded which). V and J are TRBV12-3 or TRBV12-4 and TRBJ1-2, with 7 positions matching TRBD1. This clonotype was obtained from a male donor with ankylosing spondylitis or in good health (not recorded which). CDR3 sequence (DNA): TGTGCCAGCACCGCCGGGACAGTCGATGGCTACACCTTC. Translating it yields CASTAGTVDGYTF.